These 11 T cell receptor beta chains share one sample of origin, sequenced in a study of CD8+CD57+ T cells in acquired aplastic anemia. Template material for TCR beta VDJ and CDR3 profiling consisted of genomic DNA. One entry per CDR3 protein results from TCRdb running MiXCR on the reads. The table lists roughly 180,000 distinct CDR3 sequences, 35% to 50% of them singletons. Source material: sorted CD4+, CD8+, or CD8+CD57+ T cells (not recorded which) from PBMCs. These receptors were collected from a human donor in good health.

As concerns this clonotype: A much larger clone differs by one base, so this may be a read error. This chain uses TRBV5-4 with TRBJ1-2, with D tentatively TRBD1 (5 bases). CDR3 length: 13 amino acids. In germline, CDR1 is SGHNT, CDR2 YYREEE (reference sequence). DNA for the CDR3: TGTACCAGCAGCCCAGGGAGGGACTATGGCTACACCTTC. Residues: CTSSPGRDYGYTF.

The CDR3 coding sequence is TGTGCCAGCAGCGGAAATTCGGGACAAGAGAACACCGGGGAGCTGTTTTTT. Protein sequence: CASSGNSGQENTGELFF. V and J are TRBV7-7 and TRBJ2-2; possibly TRBD1 for D (6 bases). This CDR3 spans 17 amino acids. V gave up 5 bases and J gave up 1 base, with 17 bases separating them. Germline V gene data show CDR1 as SSHAT and CDR2 as FNYEAQ (reference sequence).

The chain recombines TRBV5-6 with TRBJ2-3; a weak D match, TRBD1 (6 bases). V lost 2 bases and J 9 bases, leaving 19 bases between the germline ends. CDR3 length equals 15 residues. Germline V gene data show CDR1 as SGHDT and CDR2 as YYEEEE. The CDR3 bases are TGTGCCAGCAGCTTTCAGGGGATTGGCACAGGCACGCAGTATTTT. The encoded protein is CASSFQGIGTGTQYF.

The chain links TRBV2 to TRBJ2-7; 9 positions match TRBD2. Per germline, CDR1 SNHLY and CDR2 FYNNEI. J gave up 4 bases and V 3 bases, and 13 bases lay outside the gene matches. The length of the CDR3 is 17 residues. CDR3 DNA: TGTGCCAGCAGTGAGAATATGGCGGGAGGGCTTACTTACGAGCAGTACTTC. Translated: CASSENMAGGLTYEQYF.

The chain recombines TRBV20-1 with TRBJ1-6, with unresolved D. V shed 6 bases and J shed 10 bases, with 16 bases lying between them. CDR1 is DFQATT, CDR2 SNEGSKA, per germline (reference sequence). The CDR3 is 13 residues long. The CDR3 bases are TGCAGTGCCGTCAAGGGTGACGGATCACCCCTCCACTTT. Amino acids: CSAVKGDGSPLHF.

This chain connects TRBV19 to TRBJ1-6; D is uncertain. The V end lost 2 bases, the J end lost 11 bases, and 7 bases lay between the germline ends. CDR1 and CDR2 from the germline V gene are LNHDA and SQIVND (reference sequence). This CDR3 contains 12 residues. The CDR3 DNA reads TGTGCCAGTAGTATACAGTACGCACCCCTCCACTTT. Protein product: CASSIQYAPLHF.

This clonotype was counted ten times or more. The V gene is TRBV11-2, the J gene TRBJ2-7; 7 bases fit TRBD1. The CDR3 loop spans 19 amino acids. Trimming removed 6 bases from V and 1 base from J; junction bases left unmatched: 21. The germline V gene encodes CDR1 SGHAT and CDR2 FQNNGV. The CDR3 here is CASSRKVQTGYFPSYEQYF. The DNA for the CDR3 is TGTGCCAGCAGTCGAAAGGTGCAGACAGGGTACTTCCCATCCTACGAGCAGTACTTC. Variable domain in full (rest from reference TRBV11-2 and TRBJ2-7): EAGVAQSPRYKIIEKRQSVAFWCNPISGHATLYWYQQILGQGPKLLIQFQNNGVVDDSQLPKDRFSAERLKGVDSTLKIQPAKLEDSAVYLCASSRKVQTGYFPSYEQYFGPGTRLTVT.

This clonotype was recorded many times. V is TRBV7-9 and J is TRBJ1-4; 11 bases align to TRBD1. The CDR3 runs 17 residues. The germline V gene encodes CDR1 SEHNR and CDR2 FQNEAQ (reference sequence). The J segment lost 7 bases and the V segment lost 4 bases, leaving 11 bases of the junction unmatched. CDR3 region: CASSSDGQGAYGEKLFF. CDR3 in DNA: TGTGCCAGCAGCTCAGACGGACAGGGGGCGTACGGTGAAAAACTGTTTTTT.

Of note for this clonotype: A much more abundant neighbour one base away suggests this may be a read error. The chain carries TRBV6-5 and TRBJ2-7, with 7 bases fitting TRBD1. Germline V gives CDR1 MNHEY, CDR2 SVGAGI. This CDR3 comprises 16 residues. The CDR3: CASSYSYRGVVYVQYF. CDR3 nucleotides: TGTGCCAGCAGTTACTCGTACAGGGGAGTGGTCTACGTGCAGTACTTC.

The table lists this clonotype with a count of one. CDR3 protein: CASSERDKETQYF. Here the CDR3 DNA reads TGTGCCAGCAGTGAAAGGGATAAAGAGACCCAGTACTTC. The chain has TRBV2 and TRBJ2-5; no clear D. This CDR3 contains 13 residues. V was cut by 2 bases and J by 3 bases, with 7 bases left in between. The germline V gene encodes CDR1 SNHLY and CDR2 FYNNEI.

J is TRBJ2-3 and V is TRBV11-2; perhaps TRBD1 as D (5 bases). Germline CDR1 SGHAT, CDR2 FQNNGV. V was shortened by 5 bases and J by 4 bases, with 16 bases between the two germline ends. CDR3 size: 15 residues. CDR3 loop: CASSPFAGIADTQYF. CDR3 sequence (DNA): TGTGCCAGCAGCCCGTTTGCAGGGATCGCAGATACGCAGTATTTT.